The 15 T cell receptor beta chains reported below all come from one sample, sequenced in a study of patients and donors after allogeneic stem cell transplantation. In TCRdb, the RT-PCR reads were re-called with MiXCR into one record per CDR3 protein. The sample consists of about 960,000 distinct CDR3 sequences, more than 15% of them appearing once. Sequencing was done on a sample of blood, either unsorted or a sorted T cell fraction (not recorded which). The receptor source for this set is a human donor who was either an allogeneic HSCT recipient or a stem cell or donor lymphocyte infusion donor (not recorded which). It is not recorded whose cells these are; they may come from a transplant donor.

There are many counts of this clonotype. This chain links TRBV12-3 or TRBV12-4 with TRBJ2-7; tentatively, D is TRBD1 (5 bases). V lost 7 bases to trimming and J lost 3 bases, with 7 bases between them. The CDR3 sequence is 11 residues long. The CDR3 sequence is CASTRDYEQYF. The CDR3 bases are TGTGCCAGCACCAGGGACTACGAGCAGTACTTC.

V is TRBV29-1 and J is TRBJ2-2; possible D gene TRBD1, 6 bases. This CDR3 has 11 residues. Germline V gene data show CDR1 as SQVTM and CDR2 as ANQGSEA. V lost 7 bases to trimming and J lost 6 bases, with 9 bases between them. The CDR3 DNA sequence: TGCAGCGCCGCAGGGGCCGGGGAGCTGTTTTTT. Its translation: CSAAGAGELFF.

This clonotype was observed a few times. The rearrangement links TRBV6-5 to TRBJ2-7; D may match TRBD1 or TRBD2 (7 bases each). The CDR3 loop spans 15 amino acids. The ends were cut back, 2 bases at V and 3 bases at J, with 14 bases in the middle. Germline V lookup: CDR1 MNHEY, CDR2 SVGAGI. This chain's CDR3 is CASSYDREGHYEQYF. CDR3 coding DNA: TGTGCCAGCAGTTACGACAGGGAGGGCCACTACGAGCAGTACTTC.

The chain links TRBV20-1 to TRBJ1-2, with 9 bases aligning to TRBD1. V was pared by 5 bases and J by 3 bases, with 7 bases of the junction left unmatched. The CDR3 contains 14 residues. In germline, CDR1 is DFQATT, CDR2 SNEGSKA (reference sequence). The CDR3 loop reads CSALKQGADYGYTF. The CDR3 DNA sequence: TGCAGTGCTCTAAAACAGGGGGCGGACTATGGCTACACCTTC.

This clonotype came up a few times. CDR3 DNA: TGTGCCAGCAGCTTAGCGGATACCTCCCCGGTGGGAGAGACCCAGTACTTC. Protein sequence: CASSLADTSPVGETQYF. The chain is built from TRBV6-1 and TRBJ2-5, with D perhaps TRBD2 (6 bases). There are 17 residues in the CDR3. V gave up 6 bases and J gave up 4 bases, with 24 bases separating them. CDR1 and CDR2 from the germline V gene are MNHNS and SASEGT.

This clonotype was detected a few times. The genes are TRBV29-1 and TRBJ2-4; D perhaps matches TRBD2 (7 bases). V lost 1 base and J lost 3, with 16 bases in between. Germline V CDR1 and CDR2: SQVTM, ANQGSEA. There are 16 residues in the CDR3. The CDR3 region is CSVEGRGAQGKNIQYF. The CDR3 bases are TGCAGCGTTGAAGGCCGGGGGGCGCAAGGCAAAAACATTCAGTACTTC.

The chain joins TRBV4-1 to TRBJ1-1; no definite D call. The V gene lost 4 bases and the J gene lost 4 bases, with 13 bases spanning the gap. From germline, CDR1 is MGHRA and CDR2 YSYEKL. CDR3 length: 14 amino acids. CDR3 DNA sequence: TGCGCCAGCAGCCCCTTCGGGAGTGGCACTGAAGCTTTCTTT. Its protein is CASSPFGSGTEAFF.

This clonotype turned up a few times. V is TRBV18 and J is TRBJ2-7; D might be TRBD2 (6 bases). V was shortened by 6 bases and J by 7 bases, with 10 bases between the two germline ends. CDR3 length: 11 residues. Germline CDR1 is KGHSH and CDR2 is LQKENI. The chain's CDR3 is CASSHGREQYF. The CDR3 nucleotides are TGTGCCAGCTCTCATGGGAGGGAGCAGTACTTC.

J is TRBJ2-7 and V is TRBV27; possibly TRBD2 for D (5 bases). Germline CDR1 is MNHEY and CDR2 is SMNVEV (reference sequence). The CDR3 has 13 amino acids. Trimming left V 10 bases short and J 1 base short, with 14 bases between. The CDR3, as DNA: TGTGCCACCTTGAGTCGGGATTCCTACGAGCAGTACTTC. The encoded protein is CATLSRDSYEQYF.

Here the CDR3 DNA reads TGTGCCATCAGTGAGACTAGCGGGAGCGCAGATACGCAGTATTTT. Protein sequence: CAISETSGSADTQYF. The chain recombines TRBV10-3 with TRBJ2-3, with 11 positions matching TRBD2. The CDR3 contains 15 residues. Germline V gene sequence: CDR1 ENHRY, CDR2 SYGVKD. The ends lost 2 bases at V and 4 bases at J; junction bases unmatched: 2.

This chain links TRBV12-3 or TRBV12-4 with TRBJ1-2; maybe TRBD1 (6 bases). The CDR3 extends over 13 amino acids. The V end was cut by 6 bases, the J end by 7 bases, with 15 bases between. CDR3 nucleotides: TGTGCCAGCAGCCTCACAGGGTTCTCTGGCTACACCTTC. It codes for CASSLTGFSGYTF.

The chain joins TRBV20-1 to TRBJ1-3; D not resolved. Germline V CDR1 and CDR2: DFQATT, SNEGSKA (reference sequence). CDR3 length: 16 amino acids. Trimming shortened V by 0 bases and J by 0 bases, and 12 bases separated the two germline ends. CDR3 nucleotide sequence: TGCAGTGCTAGAGATCTTCAGGACCGCTCTGGAAACACCATATATTTT. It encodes CSARDLQDRSGNTIYF.

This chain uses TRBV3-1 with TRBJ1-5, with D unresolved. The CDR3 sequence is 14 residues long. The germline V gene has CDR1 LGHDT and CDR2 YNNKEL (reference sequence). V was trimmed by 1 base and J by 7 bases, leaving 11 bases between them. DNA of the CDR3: TGTGCCAGCAGCCAAGTGTTGGGGAACCAGCCCCAGCATTTT. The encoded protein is CASSQVLGNQPQHF.

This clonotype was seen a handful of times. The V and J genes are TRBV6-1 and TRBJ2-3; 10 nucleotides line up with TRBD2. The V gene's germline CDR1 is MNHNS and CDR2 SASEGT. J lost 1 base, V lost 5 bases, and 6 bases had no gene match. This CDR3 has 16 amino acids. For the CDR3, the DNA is TGTGCCAGCAGTCATACTAGCGGGGCTGGCACAGATACGCAGTATTTT. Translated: CASSHTSGAGTDTQYF.

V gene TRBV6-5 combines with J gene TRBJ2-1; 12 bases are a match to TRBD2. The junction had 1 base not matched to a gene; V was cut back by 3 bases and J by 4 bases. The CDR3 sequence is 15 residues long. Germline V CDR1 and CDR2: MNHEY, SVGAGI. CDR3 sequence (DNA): TGTGCCAGCAGTTATACTAGCGGGAGGTACAATGAGCAGTTCTTC. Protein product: CASSYTSGRYNEQFF.